Listed here are 5 T cell receptor beta chains from one sample, sequenced in a study of cytotoxic CD8 clonotypes in ibrutinib-treated CLL. Produced via immunoSEQ multiplex PCR; TCRdb's table is partial and in-frame only. The profile shows more than 35,000 clones, 71% of them singletons. The sample was PBMCs, taken at disease progression, from a patient treated with ibrutinib. These receptors originate from a human donor with chronic lymphocytic leukemia.

This chain uses TRBV9 with TRBJ2-2, with D possibly TRBD2 on 6 matching bases. The CDR3 covers 17 residues. Germline loops: CDR1 SGDLS, CDR2 YYNGEE. V lost 3 bases and J 1 base, leaving 16 bases between the germline ends. The CDR3 reads CASSAPLGGENTGELFF. CDR3 DNA sequence: TGTGCCAGCAGCGCTCCTCTCGGCGGGGAGAACACCGGGGAGCTGTTTTTT.

The gene calls are TRBV7-8 and TRBJ1-3; D is uncertain. V shed 3 bases and J shed 0 bases, with 9 bases lying between them. From germline, CDR1 is SGHVS and CDR2 FQNEAQ. There are 15 residues in the CDR3. The CDR3 sequence: CASSLRGPSGNTIYF. The CDR3 bases are TGTGCCAGCAGCTTGAGAGGTCCCTCTGGAAACACCATATATTTT.

V is TRBV2 and J is TRBJ1-3; unclear D gene. In germline, CDR1 is SNHLY, CDR2 FYNNEI. Trimming pared 4 bases from V and 4 bases from J, leaving 11 bases between. There are 14 residues in the CDR3. CDR3 bases: TGTGCCAGCAGTGGTAGTATCTCGGGAAACACCATATATTTT. The encoded protein is CASSGSISGNTIYF.

The chain uses TRBV7-9 and TRBJ2-5; D possibly uses TRBD1 or TRBD2 (6 bases each). The germline V gene has CDR1 SEHNR and CDR2 FQNEAQ (reference sequence). This CDR3 spans 13 amino acids. Trimming cost V 1 base and J 5 bases, with 8 bases left between them. CDR3 coding DNA: TGTGCCAGCAGCTTAGAAGGGGGGGAGACCCAGTACTTC. Translation: CASSLEGGETQYF.

This sequence joins TRBV7-9 and TRBJ1-2; unclear D gene. The V end was cut by 1 base, the J end by 2 bases, with 8 bases between. From germline, CDR1 is SEHNR and CDR2 FQNEAQ (reference sequence). The CDR3 contains 14 residues. The CDR3 spells CASSLDSPNYGYTF. CDR3 bases: TGTGCCAGCAGCTTAGACAGTCCCAACTATGGCTACACCTTC.